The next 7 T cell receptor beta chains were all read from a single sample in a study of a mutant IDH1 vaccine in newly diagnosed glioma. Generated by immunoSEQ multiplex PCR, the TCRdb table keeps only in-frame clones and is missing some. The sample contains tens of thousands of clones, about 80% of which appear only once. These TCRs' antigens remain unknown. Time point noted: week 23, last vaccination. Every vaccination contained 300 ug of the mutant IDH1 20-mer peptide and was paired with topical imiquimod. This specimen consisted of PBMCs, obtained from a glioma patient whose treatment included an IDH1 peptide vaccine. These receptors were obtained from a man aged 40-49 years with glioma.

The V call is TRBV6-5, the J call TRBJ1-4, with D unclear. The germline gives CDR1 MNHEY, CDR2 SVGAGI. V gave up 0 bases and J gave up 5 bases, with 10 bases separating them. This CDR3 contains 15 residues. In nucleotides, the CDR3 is TGTGCCAGCAGTTACTCGACGGGTCCCAATGAAAAACTGTTTTTT. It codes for CASSYSTGPNEKLFF.

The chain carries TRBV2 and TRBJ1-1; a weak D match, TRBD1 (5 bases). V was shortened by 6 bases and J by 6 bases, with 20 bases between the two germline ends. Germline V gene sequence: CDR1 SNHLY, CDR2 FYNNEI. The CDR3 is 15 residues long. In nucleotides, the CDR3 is TGTGCCAGCAGCGGGACCGCGCATTCAAACCCTGAAGCTTTCTTT. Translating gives CASSGTAHSNPEAFF.

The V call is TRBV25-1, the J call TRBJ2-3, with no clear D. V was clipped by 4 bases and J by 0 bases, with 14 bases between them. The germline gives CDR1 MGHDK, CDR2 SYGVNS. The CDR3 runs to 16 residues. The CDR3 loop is CASSASGNPSTDTQYF. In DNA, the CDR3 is TGTGCCAGCAGTGCGTCCGGTAATCCTAGCACAGATACGCAGTATTTT.

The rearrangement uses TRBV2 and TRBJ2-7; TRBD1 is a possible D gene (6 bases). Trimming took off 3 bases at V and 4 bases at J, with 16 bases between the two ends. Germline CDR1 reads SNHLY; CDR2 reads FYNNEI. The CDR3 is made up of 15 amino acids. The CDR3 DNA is TGTGCCAGCAGTGAGGGGGCAGAACCCTTATACGAGCAGTACTTC. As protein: CASSEGAEPLYEQYF. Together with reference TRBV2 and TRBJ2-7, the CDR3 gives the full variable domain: EPEVTQTPSHQVTQMGQEVILRCVPISNHLYFYWYRQILGQKVEFLVSFYNNEISEKSEIFDDQFSVERPDGSNFTLKIRSTKLEDSAMYFCASSEGAEPLYEQYFGPGTRLTVT.

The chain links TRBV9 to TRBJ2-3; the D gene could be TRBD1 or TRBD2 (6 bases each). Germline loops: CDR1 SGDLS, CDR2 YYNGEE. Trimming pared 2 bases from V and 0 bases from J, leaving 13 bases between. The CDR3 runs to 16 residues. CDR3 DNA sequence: TGTGCCAGCAGCGTTGAGGGGGGCAGGAGCACAGATACGCAGTATTTT. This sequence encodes CASSVEGGRSTDTQYF.

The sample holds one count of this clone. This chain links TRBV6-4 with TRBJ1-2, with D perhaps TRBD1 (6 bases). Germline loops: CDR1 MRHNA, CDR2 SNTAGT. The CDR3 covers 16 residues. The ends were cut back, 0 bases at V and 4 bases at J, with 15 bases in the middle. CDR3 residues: CASSDSGQPHTYGYTF. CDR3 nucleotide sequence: TGTGCCAGCAGTGACTCCGGACAGCCACACACCTATGGCTACACCTTC.

CDR3 DNA: TGTGCCACCAAAGGGGAATCAAGGCTTGTCGAAAAACTGTTTTTT. This codes for CATKGESRLVEKLFF. The chain links TRBV6-1 to TRBJ1-4; perhaps TRBD1 as D (5 bases). The germline V and J ends were trimmed by 10 bases and 8 bases, with 23 bases remaining between them. Germline V gene sequence: CDR1 MNHNS, CDR2 SASEGT. This CDR3 has 15 residues.